These T cell receptor beta chains were read from a single sample in a study of blood T cell repertoires in COVID-19. Using immunoSEQ multiplex PCR, the repertoire was profiled, and TCRdb retains in-frame clones only, with some absent. The sample contains 300,000 to 350,000 clones, 87% of which appear only once. Sample: peripheral blood. The receptors derive from a woman in her 50s with COVID-19, enrolled during active disease. Each CDR3 is given with its conserved first and last residue. The D gene is left open where the match is weak. Only some rows state a clone size, as once, few, many or a class for expanded clones.

J gene: TRBJ2-3
clone size: NA
V gene: TRBV5-8
D gene: TRBD1
CDR3 DNA: TGTGCCAGCAGCTCGGACAGGGGAAAAACTAGCACAGATACGCAGTATTTT
CDR3 protein: CASSSDRGKTSTDTQYF

J gene: TRBJ2-7
clone size: NA
V gene: TRBV5-1
D gene: NA
CDR3 DNA: TGCGCCAGCAGCAGGAGGGCTCGGGGTTCCTACGAGCAGTACTTC
CDR3 protein: CASSRRARGSYEQYF

J gene: TRBJ1-5
clone size: NA
V gene: TRBV3-1/TRBV3-2
D gene: NA
CDR3 DNA: TGTGCCAGCAGCCAAGGAGGGGGTACCGGAACTCAGCCCCAGCATTTT
CDR3 protein: CASSQGGGTGTQPQHF

J gene: TRBJ1-1
clone size: NA
V gene: TRBV11-3
D gene: NA
CDR3 DNA: TGTGCCAGCAGCCTGACAGGTAACACTGAAGCTTTCTTT
CDR3 protein: CASSLTGNTEAFF

J gene: TRBJ2-3
clone size: NA
V gene: TRBV4-2
D gene: TRBD2
CDR3 DNA: TGTGCCAGCAGCCAGGGACTAGCGGGATTCGGAGATACGCAGTATTTT
CDR3 protein: CASSQGLAGFGDTQYF

J gene: TRBJ1-5
clone size: NA
V gene: TRBV7-9
D gene: TRBD1
CDR3 DNA: TGTGCCAGCAGCTCCCGACAGGGGGGACAGCCCCAGCATTTT
CDR3 protein: CASSSRQGGQPQHF

J gene: TRBJ2-2
clone size: NA
V gene: TRBV7-2
D gene: TRBD2
CDR3 DNA: TGTGCCAGCAGCCCCCACCCCGGACTAGCGAACACCGGGGAGCTGTTTTTT
CDR3 protein: CASSPHPGLANTGELFF

J gene: TRBJ2-1
clone size: NA
V gene: TRBV12-5
D gene: NA
CDR3 DNA: TGTGCTAGTGGTTTAGGACAGTCCTCCTACAATGAGCAGTTCTTC
CDR3 protein: CASGLGQSSYNEQFF

J gene: TRBJ2-1
clone size: NA
V gene: TRBV6-5
D gene: NA
CDR3 DNA: TGTGCCAGCAGTTACCGCGGAACCTCCTACAATGAGCAGTTCTTC
CDR3 protein: CASSYRGTSYNEQFF

J gene: TRBJ1-4
clone size: NA
V gene: TRBV19
D gene: NA
CDR3 DNA: TGTGCCAGTACCCCCCCGGGTCCGAGTGAAAAACTGTTTTTT
CDR3 protein: CASTPPGPSEKLFF

J gene: TRBJ2-3
clone size: NA
V gene: TRBV7-2
D gene: TRBD2
CDR3 DNA: TGTGCCAGCAGCTCAACGGCAGGAGCGGGAGTCTCGGGCACAGATACGCAGTATTTT
CDR3 protein: CASSSTAGAGVSGTDTQYF

J gene: TRBJ1-2
clone size: NA
V gene: TRBV5-1
D gene: TRBD1
CDR3 DNA: TGCGCCAGCAGCCCCAACCAGGGGGGTTCCTATGGCTACACCTTC
CDR3 protein: CASSPNQGGSYGYTF

J gene: TRBJ2-7
clone size: NA
V gene: TRBV21-1
D gene: NA
CDR3 DNA: TGTGCCAGCAGCAAAGGGGTGACAGTATATAATTACGAGCAGTACTTC
CDR3 protein: CASSKGVTVYNYEQYF

J gene: TRBJ2-6
clone size: NA
V gene: TRBV2
D gene: NA
CDR3 DNA: TGTGCCAGCAGTGAGGAGGCCGGGGCCAACGTCCTGACTTTC
CDR3 protein: CASSEEAGANVLTF

J gene: TRBJ2-3
clone size: once
V gene: TRBV5-4
D gene: NA
CDR3 DNA: TGTGCCAGCAGCTTGGCAGGGCCAGATACGCAGTATTTT
CDR3 protein: CASSLAGPDTQYF

J gene: TRBJ1-5
clone size: NA
V gene: TRBV18
D gene: NA
CDR3 DNA: TGTGCCAGCTCACCACGCGGAGCAGTAACAAATCAGCCCCAGCATTTT
CDR3 protein: CASSPRGAVTNQPQHF

J gene: TRBJ1-6
clone size: NA
V gene: TRBV6-2/TRBV6-3
D gene: NA
CDR3 DNA: TGTGCCAGCAGCCGACCGGACACGCAGAATTCACCCCTCCACTTT
CDR3 protein: CASSRPDTQNSPLHF

J gene: TRBJ1-5
clone size: NA
V gene: TRBV6-6
D gene: TRBD1
CDR3 DNA: TGTGCCAGCAGTTACGGACAGGCAGTACAGCCCCAGCATTTT
CDR3 protein: CASSYGQAVQPQHF

J gene: TRBJ2-5
clone size: NA
V gene: TRBV7-6
D gene: NA
CDR3 DNA: TGTGCCAGCAGCTCCTGGGTTCCGGGGCAAGAGACCCAGTACTTC
CDR3 protein: CASSSWVPGQETQYF

J gene: TRBJ1-5
clone size: NA
V gene: TRBV30
D gene: TRBD1
CDR3 DNA: TGTGCCTGGAGTCCCACTTCTACGGGACAGGGGCGTCAGCCCCAGCATTTT
CDR3 protein: CAWSPTSTGQGRQPQHF

J gene: TRBJ1-1
clone size: NA
V gene: TRBV18
D gene: NA
CDR3 DNA: TGTGCCAGCTCACCAGGGGAGAGAATCGAAGCTTTCTTT
CDR3 protein: CASSPGERIEAFF

J gene: TRBJ1-6
clone size: once
V gene: TRBV30
D gene: NA
CDR3 DNA: TGTGCCTGGAGTGTACAGGGTGCTTATAATTCACCCCTCCACTTT
CDR3 protein: CAWSVQGAYNSPLHF

J gene: TRBJ1-2
clone size: NA
V gene: TRBV9
D gene: TRBD1
CDR3 DNA: TGTGCCAGCAGCCTTCGACAGGGGGTGGATGGCTACACCTTC
CDR3 protein: CASSLRQGVDGYTF

J gene: TRBJ2-7
clone size: NA
V gene: TRBV5-1
D gene: TRBD1
CDR3 DNA: TGCGCCAGCAGCCCGAGAGGACAGGGAAACTACGAGCAGTACTTC
CDR3 protein: CASSPRGQGNYEQYF

J gene: TRBJ2-5
clone size: NA
V gene: TRBV7-2
D gene: NA
CDR3 DNA: TGTGCCAGCAGCTTATTGCACAGCCAAGAGACCCAGTACTTC
CDR3 protein: CASSLLHSQETQYF

J gene: TRBJ2-7
clone size: NA
V gene: TRBV12-3/TRBV12-4
D gene: TRBD2
CDR3 DNA: TGTGCCAGCAGGGACGGACTAGCGGACGAGCAGTACTTC
CDR3 protein: CASRDGLADEQYF

J gene: TRBJ1-4
clone size: NA
V gene: TRBV4-1
D gene: TRBD1
CDR3 DNA: TGCGCCAGCAGCCGGCTTCCCGGGACAGGGGAAATCACTAATGAAAAACTGTTTTTT
CDR3 protein: CASSRLPGTGEITNEKLFF

J gene: TRBJ2-7
clone size: NA
V gene: TRBV7-9
D gene: TRBD2
CDR3 DNA: TGTGCCAGCAGCCCCCGGGGCGGGAGCTACGAGCAGTACTTC
CDR3 protein: CASSPRGGSYEQYF

J gene: TRBJ1-5
clone size: many
V gene: TRBV10-1
D gene: NA
CDR3 DNA: TGCGCCAGCAGTGAGACTCTAGCGGGTCCCCAGCATTTT
CDR3 protein: CASSETLAGPQHF

J gene: TRBJ2-2
clone size: NA
V gene: TRBV11-3
D gene: NA
CDR3 DNA: TGTGCCAGCAGCTTTAGCGGTTCGAACACCGGGGAGCTGTTTTTT
CDR3 protein: CASSFSGSNTGELFF

J gene: TRBJ1-5
clone size: NA
V gene: TRBV10-3
D gene: NA
CDR3 DNA: TGTGCCACTGGTGGGGGCGGGTCCCTCAATCAGCCCCAGCATTTT
CDR3 protein: CATGGGGSLNQPQHF